This T cell receptor beta chain stems from a study of T cells expressing NK-cell markers. Study in general: The study drew TCR beta repertoires from sorted CD3+CD56+NKG2C+, CD3+CD56+NKG2C- and CD3+CD56-NKG2C+ T cells.

About this clonotype itself: Its antigen is unidentified.

TCRdb re-called the 5' RACE reads; every CDR3 protein appears as one record, without DNA. This table lists 550,000 to 600,000 distinct CDR3 sequences. In germline, CDR1 is DFQATT, CDR2 SNEGSKA (reference sequence). The CDR3 sequence is 15 residues long. Notes on the study in general: Dominant NKG2C+ clonotypes in five to seven donors made up about 1.0-7.0% of CD8+ T cells.

The sequence came from a man aged 18 to 30 in good health. The specimen sequenced was blood T cells: a sorted CD56 or NKG2C T cell subset, CD4+ or CD8+ T cells, or bulk PBMC T cells (not recorded which). V usage is TRBV20-1 and J usage is TRBJ1-1. This CDR3 reads CSARDSRHANTEAFF.